The 4 T cell receptor beta chains below were found in one sample sequenced in a study of neoadjuvant nivolumab and ipilimumab in lung cancer. The assay was immunoSEQ multiplex PCR, and TCRdb's table has in-frame clones only and misses some. The sample holds about 38,000 clones, roughly 89% seen once. The sample here was peripheral blood, taken before neoadjuvant nivolumab, alone or with ipilimumab. Source of these receptors: an adult with non-small cell lung cancer.

The chain has TRBV29-1 and TRBJ2-5, with 9 bases aligning to TRBD1. J gave up 2 bases and V 4 bases, and 8 bases lay outside the gene matches. Germline V gives CDR1 SQVTM, CDR2 ANQGSEA. The CDR3 is made up of 15 amino acids. Here the CDR3 DNA reads TGCAGCGTTGTGGGGGACAGGGTCCCACAAGAGACCCAGTACTTC. It translates to CSVVGDRVPQETQYF.

This clone was counted a few times. The chain uses TRBV5-8 and TRBJ2-3; TRBD2 agrees at 8 bases. V shed 0 bases, J shed 6 bases, and the junction held 6 bases outside the gene matches. Germline values: CDR1 SGHTS, CDR2 YDEGEE. The CDR3 covers 15 residues. CDR3 residues: CASSLAAGDPDTQYF. CDR3 coding DNA: TGTGCCAGCAGCTTGGCAGCGGGAGATCCCGATACGCAGTATTTT.

This sequence joins TRBV11-1 and TRBJ2-1; D is unresolved. The length of the CDR3 is 12 residues. CDR1 and CDR2 from the germline V gene are SGHAT and FQDESV (reference sequence). Deletions cut 0 bases from V and 9 bases from J, with 6 bases between. The CDR3 protein is CASSLAGIEQFF. CDR3 DNA: TGTGCCAGCAGCTTAGCAGGAATTGAGCAGTTCTTC.

V gene TRBV19 combines with J gene TRBJ2-1; the match to TRBD2 covers 7 bases. The CDR3 consists of 16 residues. With V trimmed by 6 bases and J by 0 bases, 8 bases remained unmatched. Looked up from germline, CDR1 is LNHDA and CDR2 is SQIVND (reference sequence). CDR3 bases: TGTGCCAGTAGCAGTAGCGGGCCTAGCTCCTACAATGAGCAGTTCTTC. Encoded protein: CASSSSGPSSYNEQFF. Full variable domain (rest looked up from reference TRBV19 and TRBJ2-1): DGGITQSPKYLFRKEGQNVTLSCEQNLNHDAMYWYRQDPGQGLRLIYYSQIVNDFQKGDIAEGYSVSREKKESFPLTVTSAQKNPTAFYLCASSSSGPSSYNEQFFGPGTRLTVL.